A single sample gave rise to the 21 T cell receptor beta chains below, sequenced in a study of shared clonotypes between healthy human individuals. Sequencing was performed with immunoSEQ multiplex PCR; in TCRdb, only in-frame clones are kept and a portion is missing. The sample yields hundreds of thousands of clones, around 96% seen once. The naive CD8 subset, CD45RO-negative cells positively selected for CCR7, excluded terminally differentiated effector memory CD45RA+ cells. The sequenced sample consisted of naive CD8+ T cells sorted from blood. The receptor set was obtained from a woman aged 25 to 39 in good health.

This rearrangement joins TRBV28 to TRBJ2-7; 9 bases align to TRBD1. The germline V gene encodes CDR1 MDHEN and CDR2 SYDVKM. The V segment lost 4 bases and the J segment 0 bases; nucleotides outside the gene matches: 4. The CDR3 length is 15 residues. The DNA of the CDR3 is TGTGCCAGCAGTTCGCGGGACAGGGCCTCCTACGAGCAGTACTTC. Its translation: CASSSRDRASYEQYF.

CDR3 protein: CASSRGGQPQHF. The CDR3 DNA reads TGTGCCAGCAGTCGAGGGGGTCAGCCCCAGCATTTT. The J gene is TRBJ1-5, the V gene TRBV9; tentative D call: TRBD1 (6 bases). This CDR3 has 12 amino acids. In germline, CDR1 is SGDLS, CDR2 YYNGEE. Trimming removed 5 bases from V and 6 bases from J, with 9 bases in between.

This clone was found once. V is TRBV7-8 and J is TRBJ2-7; TRBD1 aligns across 12 bases. The ends lost 5 bases at V and 6 bases at J; junction bases unmatched: 8. CDR1 and CDR2 (germline): SGHVS, FQNEAQ. The CDR3 loop spans 15 amino acids. CDR3 DNA sequence: TGTGCCAGCAGCGAGGGACAGGGGGCTCTCTCCGAGCAGTACTTC. This encodes CASSEGQGALSEQYF. Combining the CDR3 with reference TRBV7-8 and TRBJ2-7 gives the whole variable domain GAGVSQSPRYKVAKRGQDVALRCDPISGHVSLFWYQQALGQGPEFLTYFQNEAQLDKSGLPSDRFFAERPEGSVSTLKIQRTQQEDSAVYLCASSEGQGALSEQYFGPGTRLTVT.

This chain links TRBV5-5 with TRBJ1-1, with 8 bases lining up with TRBD1. In germline, CDR1 is SGHKS, CDR2 YYEKEE (reference sequence). Trimming removed 5 bases from V and 0 bases from J; junction bases left unmatched: 12. This CDR3 comprises 17 residues. The CDR3 DNA reads as TGTGCCAGCAGTCATGGGCCAGGGGGCCTCATGAACACTGAAGCTTTCTTT. It yields the protein CASSHGPGGLMNTEAFF.

V usage is TRBV28 and J usage is TRBJ1-1; 7 bases match TRBD1. Looked up from germline, CDR1 is MDHEN and CDR2 is SYDVKM. This CDR3 has 14 residues. Unmatched junction bases numbered 5, after V lost 6 bases and J lost 1 base. DNA of the CDR3: TGTGCCAGCAGCCCTTGGGACAGGAACACTGAAGCTTTCTTT. It yields the protein CASSPWDRNTEAFF.

The chain is built from TRBV19 and TRBJ1-1, with D possibly being TRBD1 (5 bases). Germline lookup yields CDR1 LNHDA and CDR2 SQIVND (reference sequence). CDR3 length: 10 amino acids. V dropped 7 bases and J dropped 5 bases, with 5 bases sitting between them. The CDR3 sequence: CASTGTEAFF. Written as DNA, the CDR3 is TGTGCCAGTACAGGGACTGAAGCTTTCTTT.

This clone appeared once. The rearrangement links TRBV5-4 to TRBJ2-7, with unresolved D. Trimming cost V 2 bases and J 7 bases, with 10 bases left between them. The CDR3 is made up of 12 amino acids. In germline, CDR1 is SGHNT, CDR2 YYREEE (reference sequence). As DNA, the CDR3 is TGTGCCAGCAGCTTCGAGTTGGGGGAGCAGTACTTC. Amino acid sequence: CASSFELGEQYF.

V usage is TRBV2 and J usage is TRBJ2-7, with D perhaps TRBD2 (5 bases). Deletions cut 7 bases from V and 1 base from J, with 20 bases between. The CDR3 is 16 residues long. Germline values: CDR1 SNHLY, CDR2 FYNNEI. DNA for the CDR3: TGTGCCAGCAATAACGGTGGGCGGGCGACTTCCTACGAGCAGTACTTC. This gives the protein CASNNGGRATSYEQYF.

V usage is TRBV28 and J usage is TRBJ2-1; no clear D. Trimming shortened V by 2 bases and J by 0 bases, and 11 bases separated the two germline ends. Germline V CDR1 and CDR2: MDHEN, SYDVKM. This CDR3 comprises 16 residues. CDR3 bases: TGTGCCAGCAGTTTAATCGAGTCAAGCTCCTACAATGAGCAGTTCTTC. This gives the protein CASSLIESSSYNEQFF.

The V gene is TRBV4-1, the J gene TRBJ1-5; D might be TRBD1 (6 bases). CDR3 length equals 16 residues. V was cut by 2 bases and J by 8 bases, with 19 bases left in between. Germline CDR1 is MGHRA and CDR2 is YSYEKL. For the CDR3, the DNA is TGCGCCAGCAGCCAAATCCTAGGGGGACTGCCGGAGCCCCAGCATTTT. Translating it yields CASSQILGGLPEPQHF.

The J gene is TRBJ1-1, the V gene TRBV28; 8 bases line up with TRBD1. Germline assignment: CDR1 MDHEN and CDR2 SYDVKM. This CDR3 has 21 amino acids. V shed 6 bases, J shed 5 bases, and the junction held 29 bases outside the gene matches. As DNA, the CDR3 is TGTGCCAGCAGGACCCAAGAACTAGCCCAGGGTACAGGGGGTCTATGGACTGAAGCTTTCTTT. Amino acid sequence: CASRTQELAQGTGGLWTEAFF. Supplemented by reference TRBV28 and TRBJ1-1, the full variable domain reads DVKVTQSSRYLVKRTGEKVFLECVQDMDHENMFWYRQDPGLGLRLIYFSYDVKMKEKGDIPEGYSVSREKKERFSLILESASTNQTSMYLCASRTQELAQGTGGLWTEAFFGQGTRLTVV.

The V and J genes are TRBV5-6 and TRBJ1-2; D remains ambiguous. Trimming stripped 2 bases from V and 0 bases from J, with 8 bases between. Looked up from germline, CDR1 is SGHDT and CDR2 is YYEEEE. The CDR3 consists of 14 residues. The CDR3 DNA is TGTGCCAGCAGCTTATCTGGTTCTAACTATGGCTACACCTTC. Translation: CASSLSGSNYGYTF.

The chain links TRBV27 to TRBJ2-7; D is unresolved. Per the germline V gene, CDR1 is MNHEY and CDR2 is SMNVEV (reference sequence). This CDR3 contains 14 residues. V dropped 2 bases and J dropped 3 bases, with 11 bases sitting between them. The CDR3 is CASSLVTGNYEQYF. The CDR3 nucleotides read TGTGCCAGCAGTTTAGTAACCGGAAACTACGAGCAGTACTTC.

The genes are TRBV27 and TRBJ2-6; D may match TRBD1 or TRBD2 (5 bases each). This CDR3 is built from 17 residues. V was trimmed by 8 bases and J by 0 bases, leaving 17 bases between them. Germline V gene sequence: CDR1 MNHEY, CDR2 SMNVEV (reference sequence). The chain's CDR3 is CASLPGPKSSGANVLTF. CDR3 coding DNA: TGTGCCAGCCTTCCGGGACCGAAGAGCTCTGGGGCCAACGTCCTGACTTTC.

In nucleotides, the CDR3 is TGCAGCGTTGAAAGACCCGGCTATGGCTACACCTTC. It codes for CSVERPGYGYTF. This chain joins TRBV29-1 and TRBJ1-2, with unresolved D. The CDR3 has 12 amino acids. With 2 bases removed from V and 4 bases from J, the gap between germline ends came to 8 bases. The germline V gene has CDR1 SQVTM and CDR2 ANQGSEA.

The rearrangement uses TRBV13 and TRBJ2-1; tentatively, D is TRBD1 or TRBD2 (5 bases each). V was shortened by 4 bases and J by 4 bases, with 17 bases between the two germline ends. CDR3 length: 16 residues. Germline V lookup: CDR1 PRHDT, CDR2 FYEKMQ (reference sequence). This CDR3 is CASSSQDTTRYNEQFF. CDR3 in DNA: TGTGCCAGCAGCTCGCAGGACACTACTAGATACAATGAGCAGTTCTTC.

This sequence joins TRBV14 and TRBJ2-1; D might be TRBD2 (5 bases). The CDR3 consists of 14 residues. Germline CDR1 and CDR2: SGHDN and FVKESK. Trimming removed 8 bases from V and 9 bases from J, with 20 bases in between. The CDR3 protein is CASRPSFQRSEQFF. The CDR3 DNA sequence: TGTGCCAGCCGTCCTAGCTTCCAACGGAGTGAGCAGTTCTTC.

This chain links TRBV27 with TRBJ2-3; 13 nucleotides agree with TRBD2. The germline CDR1 and CDR2 sequences are MNHEY and SMNVEV (reference sequence). V dropped 5 bases and J dropped 6; count of bases not matched to a gene: 8. CDR3 size: 16 residues. In DNA, the CDR3 is TGTGCCAGCAGTGAATTCCCGGGACTAGCGGGGGATACGCAGTATTTT. Translation: CASSEFPGLAGDTQYF.

The count of this clone is one. This chain joins TRBV29-1 and TRBJ1-1; no firm D call. V lost 5 bases, J lost 1 base, and 5 bases lay in between. CDR3 length: 11 amino acids. Germline V gene sequence: CDR1 SQVTM, CDR2 ANQGSEA. Here the CDR3 DNA reads TGCAGCGTTAGCAGGAACACTGAAGCTTTCTTT. Encoded protein: CSVSRNTEAFF.

The chain employs TRBV25-1 and TRBJ2-5, with D possibly matching TRBD1 (6 bases). Per germline, CDR1 MGHDK and CDR2 SYGVNS. There are 14 residues in the CDR3. V was cut by 1 base and J by 2 bases, with 8 bases left in between. The CDR3 reads CASSEWGRQETQYF. CDR3 DNA sequence: TGTGCCAGCAGTGAATGGGGGCGTCAAGAGACCCAGTACTTC.

V and J are TRBV9 and TRBJ2-5; a weak D match, TRBD2 (6 bases). The J call could be wrong; TRBJ2-7 is a better fit for the DNA end. The CDR3 has 15 residues. CDR1 SGDLS and CDR2 YYNGEE come from the germline V gene. This CDR3 reads CASSVSGTSNYEQYF. The CDR3 DNA follows: TGTGCCAGCAGCGTTTCCGGGACTTCTAACTACGAGCAGTACTTC.